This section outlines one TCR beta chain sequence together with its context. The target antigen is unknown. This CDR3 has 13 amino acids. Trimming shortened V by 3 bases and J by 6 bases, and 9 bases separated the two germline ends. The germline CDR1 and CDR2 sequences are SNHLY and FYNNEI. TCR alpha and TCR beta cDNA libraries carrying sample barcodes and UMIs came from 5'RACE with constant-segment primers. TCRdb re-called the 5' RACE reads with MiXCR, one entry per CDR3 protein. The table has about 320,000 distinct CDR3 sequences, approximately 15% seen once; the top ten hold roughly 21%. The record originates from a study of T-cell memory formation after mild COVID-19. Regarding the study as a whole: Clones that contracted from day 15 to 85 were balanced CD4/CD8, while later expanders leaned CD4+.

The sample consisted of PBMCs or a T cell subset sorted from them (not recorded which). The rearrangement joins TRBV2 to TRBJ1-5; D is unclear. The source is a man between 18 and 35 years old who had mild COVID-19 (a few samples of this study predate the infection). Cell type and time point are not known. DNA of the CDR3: TGTGCCAGCAGTGATTGGGTTATTCAGCCCCAGCATTTT. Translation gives CASSDWVIQPQHF.